A selection of T cell receptor beta chains follows, all from one sample in a study of control samples from healthy donors and cancer patients. The table came from immunoSEQ multiplex PCR; TCRdb's copy has only in-frame clones and leaves some out. Counted here are fewer than 60,000 clones, around 87% occurring once; the ten biggest clones make up 9.5% to 15%. The specimen sequenced was PBMCs. The receptor source for this set is a woman between 55 and 75 years old with lung cancer. Both conserved end residues are part of each CDR3. The D gene is left open where the match is weak. Size values are once, few and many counts, or a class for expanded clones, and some rows have none.

v_gene	d_gene	j_gene	abundance	CDR3nt	CDR3aa
TRBV12-5	TRBD1	TRBJ1-5	.	TGTGCTAGTGGCGCCGGGACAGGGGAGTTCCCCCAGCATTTT	CASGAGTGEFPQHF
TRBV5-4	.	TRBJ2-7	.	TGTGCCAGCAGCTTGGAAGGCTACGAGCAGTACTTC	CASSLEGYEQYF
TRBV20-1	.	TRBJ2-7	.	TGCAGTGCTAGTGGCCTTAGCGGCCACGAGCAGTACTTC	CSASGLSGHEQYF
TRBV7-2	.	TRBJ2-7	.	TGTGCCAGCGGATCAGCGGGCCTCTCCTACGAGCAGTACTTC	CASGSAGLSYEQYF
TRBV7-8	TRBD2	TRBJ2-1	.	TGTGCCAGCAGCTTAGCTAGCGGGCGCTCCTACAATGAGCAGTTCTTC	CASSLASGRSYNEQFF
TRBV11-2	TRBD2	TRBJ2-5	.	TGTGCCAGCAGCTTCAGTTCGGGGGGGCGAGAGACCCAGTACTTC	CASSFSSGGRETQYF
TRBV7-2	.	TRBJ2-7	.	TGTGCCAGCAGCAAAACCTACGAGCAGTACTTC	CASSKTYEQYF
TRBV9	.	TRBJ2-1	few	TGTGCCAGCAGCGATTTTACTAGCTCCTACAATGAGCAGTTCTTC	CASSDFTSSYNEQFF
TRBV18	.	TRBJ2-7	.	TGTGCCAGCTCAACAGACAGTTCCTACGAGCAGTACTTC	CASSTDSSYEQYF
TRBV7-2	.	TRBJ1-5	.	TGTGCCAGCAGCTCACAGGGTGGCAATCAGCCCCAGCATTTT	CASSSQGGNQPQHF
TRBV28	.	TRBJ1-5	few	.	CASSLSGRLRQHF
TRBV5-6	.	TRBJ1-4	.	TGTGCCAGCAGCCTCCCCCCGGGGGGAACTAATGAAAAACTGTTTTTT	CASSLPPGGTNEKLFF
TRBV5-1	.	TRBJ1-1	.	TGCGCCAGCAGCTTGGGAGCAGGGAACACTGAAGCTTTCTTT	CASSLGAGNTEAFF
TRBV19	.	TRBJ1-2	.	TGTGCCAGTAGTATAGGCAAGTTCTCCTATGGCTACACCTTC	CASSIGKFSYGYTF
TRBV5-1	.	TRBJ1-3	.	TGCGCCAGCAGCTTGGGTACAGGCTACTCTGGAAACACCATATATTTT	CASSLGTGYSGNTIYF
TRBV11-3	TRBD1	TRBJ2-2	.	TGTGCCAGCAGCTTAACCGATTCCGGGACAGGGGGCTCCGGGGAGCTGTTTTTT	CASSLTDSGTGGSGELFF
TRBV18	.	TRBJ1-1	.	TGTGCCAGCTCACCAGGCCCCCCCCTTCTGAAGGGTGGGGGCACTGAAGCTTTCTTT	CASSPGPPLLKGGGTEAFF
TRBV30	.	TRBJ2-1	.	TGTGCCTGGAGTGTACGGGTCAATGAGCAGTTCTTC	CAWSVRVNEQFF
TRBV7-3	TRBD2	TRBJ2-3	.	TGTGCCAGCAGCTACATAGCGGGGGGCACAGATACGCAGTATTTT	CASSYIAGGTDTQYF
TRBV5-1	.	TRBJ2-7	once	TGCGCCAGCAAGGGGACGGTGAGCTACGAGCAGTACTTC	CASKGTVSYEQYF
TRBV19	TRBD1	TRBJ1-4	.	TGTGCCAGTAGTCAACCGGGACAGGGGGTGGAAAAACTGTTTTTT	CASSQPGQGVEKLFF
TRBV20-1	TRBD2	TRBJ2-3	.	TGCAGTGCTAGTGCGGCTAGCGGTCGCACAGATACGCAGTATTTT	CSASAASGRTDTQYF
TRBV28	.	TRBJ2-2	.	TGTGCCAGTGGGGGGTGGAACACCGGGGAGCTGTTTTTT	CASGGWNTGELFF
TRBV24-1	TRBD1	TRBJ1-5	.	TGTGCCACCAGTGATTCCCTGACAGGGGGCAATCAGCCCCAGCATTTT	CATSDSLTGGNQPQHF
TRBV3-1/TRBV3-2	TRBD1	TRBJ1-3	once	TGTGCCAGCAGCCGGGACAGCCGAAGAAACACCATATATTTT	CASSRDSRRNTIYF
TRBV6-4	.	TRBJ1-3	.	TGTGCCAGCAGTGAGCAGGGGCCCACCATATATTTT	CASSEQGPTIYF
TRBV7-9	.	TRBJ1-2	.	TGTGCCAGCAGCCATTTACCTACAGGCTATGGCTACACCTTC	CASSHLPTGYGYTF
TRBV2	.	TRBJ1-1	.	TGTGCCAGCAGTAAGTACACTGAAGCTTTCTTT	CASSKYTEAFF
TRBV6-6	.	TRBJ2-4	.	TGTGCCAGCAGTTCTTGGACAGCCGGAGCCAAAAACATTCAGTACTTC	CASSSWTAGAKNIQYF
TRBV24-1	.	TRBJ2-1	.	TGTGCCACCAGTGACGGCACCCCGACATACAATGAGCAGTTCTTC	CATSDGTPTYNEQFF
TRBV5-1	.	TRBJ1-3	.	TGCGCCAGCAGCCCGGGGGAGGGGAACACCATATATTTT	CASSPGEGNTIYF